The clone carrying this T cell receptor (beta chain) was found many times. TCRdb ran MiXCR on the multiplex PCR reads and lists one entry per CDR3 protein. The table shows 15,000 to 20,000 distinct CDR3 sequences, with roughly 63% occurring only once. Trimming stripped 6 bases from V and 1 base from J, with 12 bases between. Germline V lookup: CDR1 MNHEY, CDR2 SVGAGI. The CDR3 totals 14 residues. The record originates from a study of breast tumors, draining lymph nodes, adjacent tissues. The chain links TRBV6-5 to TRBJ1-1; D is uncertain. The specimen sequenced was tumor-adjacent breast tissue. The receptor comes from a female donor with breast cancer. Some clones in this sample may be carry-over from other donors' samples. This CDR3 reads CASRGWGKNTEAFF. The CDR3 coding sequence is TGTGCCAGCAGGGGATGGGGAAAGAACACTGAAGCTTTCTTT.